The next 20 T cell receptor beta chains were all read from a single sample in a study of beta chain features in type 1 diabetes. General observations from the study: TCRB CDR3 length was moderately but significantly reduced in all four CD4+ subsets of Type 1 diabetes patients.

Sequencing targeted expressed TCRB transcripts, as all isolated RNA had been reverse transcribed. The protocol was immunoSEQ multiplex PCR, while the TCRdb copy is restricted to in-frame clones and leaves out a portion. In the table there are a few hundred thousand clones, roughly 9.8% of which are singletons. Their recognized antigens are unknown. Sequences were obtained from central memory CD4+ T cells from blood. The receptors come from a man aged 25-45 years with type 1 diabetes.

V is TRBV27 and J is TRBJ2-7; D is perhaps TRBD1 (6 bases). The CDR3 totals 14 residues. Germline assignment: CDR1 MNHEY and CDR2 SMNVEV (reference sequence). CDR3 protein: CATKGRGSLYEQYF. As DNA, the CDR3 is TGTGCAACCAAGGGCAGGGGAAGCCTCTATGAGCAGTACTTC.

This chain joins TRBV10-3 and TRBJ2-3; D is unresolved. Between the trimmed V and J ends, which lost 0 bases and 2 bases, there was a span of 12 bases. The germline V gene encodes CDR1 ENHRY and CDR2 SYGVKD. The CDR3 is 16 amino acids. The CDR3 bases are TGTGCCATCAGTGAGTCGAAGAGTGGCTCCACAGATACGCAGTATTTT. It translates to CAISESKSGSTDTQYF.

About this clone: Other DNA sequences in this sample translate to the same CDR3. This sequence joins TRBV6-1 and TRBJ2-1; D is possibly TRBD1 or TRBD2 (5 bases each). Germline CDR1 reads MNHNS; CDR2 reads SASEGT. CDR3 size: 14 residues. The V end was cut by 7 bases, the J end by 10 bases, with 20 bases between. CDR3 region: CASIRGGAPGEQFF. CDR3 DNA: TGTGCCAGCATCCGGGGTGGGGCGCCCGGAGAGCAGTTCTTC.

The chain links TRBV2 to TRBJ2-6, with D unresolved. Trimming pared 7 bases from V and 4 bases from J, leaving 11 bases between. This CDR3 is built from 14 residues. Germline V CDR1 and CDR2: SNHLY, FYNNEI. The CDR3 DNA reads TGTGCCAGCAATGGGGTAGCCGGGGCCAACGTCCTGACTTTC. Translation: CASNGVAGANVLTF.

This clone was seen a few times. The rearrangement links TRBV6-5 to TRBJ1-4, with 7 bases aligning to TRBD1. Germline values: CDR1 MNHEY, CDR2 SVGAGI. Losses at the gene ends were 5 bases for V and 0 bases for J; bases not matched to a gene: 3. The CDR3 covers 15 residues. The CDR3 DNA is TGTGCCAGCAGTCCAGGGGGAGCAACTAATGAAAAACTGTTTTTT. Translated, it gives CASSPGGATNEKLFF.

Many counts were recorded for this clone. The chain recombines TRBV5-4 with TRBJ2-3, with 15 bases aligning to TRBD2. CDR1 SGHNT and CDR2 YYREEE come from the germline V gene (reference sequence). J gave up 1 base and V 6 bases, and 12 bases lay outside the gene matches. CDR3 length: 19 amino acids. CDR3 in DNA: TGTGCCAGCACCTCTGTCCGGACTAGCGGGAGGGCGGGCACAGATACGCAGTATTTT. Residues: CASTSVRTSGRAGTDTQYF.

The chain carries TRBV30 and TRBJ1-5; possibly TRBD1 for D (5 bases). Trimming removed 4 bases at V and 4 bases at J, with 11 bases between. Germline V gene lookup returns CDR1 GTSNPN and CDR2 SVGIG (reference sequence). The CDR3 length is 13 residues. The CDR3, as DNA: TGTGCCTGGAAGGGGCAGTATAATCAGCCCCAGCATTTT. Its protein is CAWKGQYNQPQHF.

The genes are TRBV7-6 and TRBJ2-3, with 8 bases matching TRBD1. The CDR3 is made up of 18 amino acids. Germline values: CDR1 SGHVS, CDR2 FNYEAQ. With V trimmed by 5 bases and J by 1 base, 14 bases remained unmatched. This CDR3 is CASSLRARGTGGTDTQYF. CDR3 nucleotide sequence: TGTGCCAGCAGCCTACGCGCTAGGGGGACAGGCGGCACAGATACGCAGTATTTT. The full variable domain, rest sourced from reference TRBV7-6 and TRBJ2-3, is GAGVSQSPRYKVTKRGQDVALRCDPISGHVSLYWYRQALGQGPEFLTYFNYEAQQDKSGLPNDRFSAERPEGSISTLTIQRTEQRDSAMYRCASSLRARGTGGTDTQYFGPGTRLTVL.

This clone was found a few times. The chain links TRBV10-3 to TRBJ1-5; D is possibly TRBD1 (6 bases). V lost 3 bases and J lost 2, with 8 bases in between. This CDR3 is built from 14 residues. CDR1 ENHRY and CDR2 SYGVKD come from the germline V gene. The CDR3: CAISEGGGNQPQHF. The CDR3 bases are TGTGCCATCAGTGAAGGGGGAGGCAATCAGCCCCAGCATTTT.

This clone was seen a few times. This chain uses TRBV7-3 with TRBJ1-5; a possible D gene is TRBD1 (6 bases). CDR3 length: 14 residues. V was trimmed by 5 bases and J by 6 bases, leaving 14 bases between them. CDR1 and CDR2 (germline): SGHTA, FQGTGA. CDR3: CASSPGGGGQPQHF. Here the CDR3 DNA reads TGTGCCAGCAGCCCTGGGGGGGGCGGTCAGCCCCAGCATTTT.

In its sample, this clone was seen a few times. The chain recombines TRBV6-5 with TRBJ2-1, with D maybe TRBD2 (6 bases). Germline lookup yields CDR1 MNHEY and CDR2 SVGAGI. V lost 5 bases and J 2 bases, leaving 13 bases between the germline ends. CDR3 length: 15 residues. CDR3 in amino acids: CASSQGGRPYNEQFF. CDR3 in DNA: TGTGCCAGCAGTCAGGGAGGACGTCCCTACAATGAGCAGTTCTTC.

This clone showed up just a few times. The chain joins TRBV11-2 to TRBJ2-1, with 7 bases lining up with TRBD2. Germline V gene sequence: CDR1 SGHAT, CDR2 FQNNGV. J was trimmed by 15 bases and V by 0 bases; bases with no gene match: 5. CDR3 size: 12 residues. DNA of the CDR3: TGTGCCAGCAGCTTAGAGTCGACTAGCCGGTTCTTC. Residues: CASSLESTSRFF.

In its sample, this clone was seen a few times. The J gene is TRBJ2-1, the V gene TRBV19; the match to TRBD2 covers 14 bases. There are 15 residues in the CDR3. Germline loops: CDR1 LNHDA, CDR2 SQIVND (reference sequence). The V gene end was trimmed by 9 bases and the J gene end by 8 bases; junction bases not matched to a gene: 9. CDR3 sequence (DNA): TGTGCCAGCAGACAGACTAGCGGGAGGGGCGATGAGCAGTTCTTC. This codes for CASRQTSGRGDEQFF.

The chain uses TRBV5-1 and TRBJ1-4; TRBD1 might be the D (6 bases). V dropped 4 bases and J dropped 5 bases, with 24 bases sitting between them. The CDR3 contains 18 residues. CDR1 and CDR2 (germline): SGHRS, YFSETQ. The CDR3 coding sequence is TGCGCCAGCAGCGGGGGCAGCAGGACAGCAAGAGGGAATGAAAAACTGTTTTTT. Protein: CASSGGSRTARGNEKLFF.

This clone turned up a few times. The chain employs TRBV5-5 and TRBJ2-1; 8 bases are shared with TRBD2. CDR3 length equals 15 residues. Trimming took 4 bases from V and 8 from J; bases not matched to a gene: 11. The V gene's germline CDR1 is SGHKS and CDR2 YYEKEE (reference sequence). CDR3 sequence: CASSPLLAVVDEQFF. CDR3 DNA: TGTGCCAGCAGCCCGTTACTAGCGGTGGTCGATGAGCAGTTCTTC.

The rearrangement links TRBV29-1 to TRBJ2-5; 10 bases are a match to TRBD2. Germline values: CDR1 SQVTM, CDR2 ANQGSEA. The CDR3 has 16 residues. J gave up 3 bases and V 4 bases, and 11 bases lay outside the gene matches. CDR3 sequence: CSVAQRLAGDKETQYF. CDR3 nucleotides: TGCAGCGTTGCGCAGCGTCTAGCGGGAGATAAAGAGACCCAGTACTTC.

The rearrangement links TRBV6-6 to TRBJ1-1; possibly TRBD1 for D (6 bases). This CDR3 contains 15 residues. Germline loops: CDR1 MNHNY, CDR2 SVGAGI (reference sequence). The V and J ends lost 6 bases and 3 bases respectively, with 17 bases between them. CDR3 sequence reads: CASSVRGAGDTEAFF. The CDR3 region has the DNA TGTGCCAGCAGCGTTCGGGGGGCCGGAGACACTGAAGCTTTCTTT.

This clone occurred a few times. This chain joins TRBV10-2 and TRBJ2-3; 7 bases are shared with TRBD2. The CDR3 runs 12 residues. With 6 bases clipped from V and 6 bases from J, the junction kept 3 bases outside the gene matches. Looked up from germline, CDR1 is WSHSY and CDR2 is SAAADI. CDR3 bases: TGCGCCAGCAGGAGGGAGGGGGATACGCAGTATTTT. Residues: CASRREGDTQYF.

The CDR3 DNA is TGTGCCAGCAGCCCACACCGGGGGGGAGTGAATGAGCAGTTCTTC. Its translation is CASSPHRGGVNEQFF. The chain joins TRBV7-2 to TRBJ2-1; TRBD2 aligns across 8 bases. The germline V gene has CDR1 SGHTA and CDR2 FQGNSA. The CDR3 has 15 residues. Unmatched junction bases numbered 10, after V lost 5 bases and J lost 7 bases.

Here the CDR3 DNA reads TGTGCCAGCAGCTCACCCGACAGGGGGGAGACCCAGTACTTC. Its translation: CASSSPDRGETQYF. The rearrangement links TRBV28 to TRBJ2-5, with 9 bases lining up with TRBD1. This CDR3 contains 14 residues. Trimming took 6 bases from V and 5 from J; bases not matched to a gene: 7. In germline, CDR1 is MDHEN, CDR2 SYDVKM.